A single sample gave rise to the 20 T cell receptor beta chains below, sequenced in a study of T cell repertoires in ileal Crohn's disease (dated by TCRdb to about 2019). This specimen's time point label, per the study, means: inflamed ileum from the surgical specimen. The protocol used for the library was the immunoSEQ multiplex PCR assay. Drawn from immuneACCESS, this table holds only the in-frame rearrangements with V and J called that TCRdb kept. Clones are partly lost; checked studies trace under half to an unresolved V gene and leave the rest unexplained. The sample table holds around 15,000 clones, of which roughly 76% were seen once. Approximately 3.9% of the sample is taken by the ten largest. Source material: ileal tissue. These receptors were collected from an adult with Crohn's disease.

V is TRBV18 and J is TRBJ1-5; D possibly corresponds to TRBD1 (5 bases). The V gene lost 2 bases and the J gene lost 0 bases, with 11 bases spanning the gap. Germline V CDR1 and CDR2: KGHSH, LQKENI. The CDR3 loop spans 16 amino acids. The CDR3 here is CASSPGDGYSNQPQHF. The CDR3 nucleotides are TGTGCCAGCTCACCAGGGGACGGTTATAGCAATCAGCCCCAGCATTTT.

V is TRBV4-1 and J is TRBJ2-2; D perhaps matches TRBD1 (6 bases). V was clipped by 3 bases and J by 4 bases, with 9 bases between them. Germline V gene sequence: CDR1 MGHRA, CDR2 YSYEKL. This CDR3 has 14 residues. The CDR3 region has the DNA TGCGCCAGCAGCCAGGGGACATTCACCGGGGAGCTGTTTTTT. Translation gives CASSQGTFTGELFF.

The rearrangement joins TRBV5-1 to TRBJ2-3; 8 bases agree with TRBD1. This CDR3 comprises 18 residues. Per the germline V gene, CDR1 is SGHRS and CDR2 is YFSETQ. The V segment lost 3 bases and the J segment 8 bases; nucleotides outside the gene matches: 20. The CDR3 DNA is TGCGCCAGCAGCTCACGCTCAGTGGGGACAGGAGGGGGCGTTACGCAGTATTTT. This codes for CASSSRSVGTGGGVTQYF.

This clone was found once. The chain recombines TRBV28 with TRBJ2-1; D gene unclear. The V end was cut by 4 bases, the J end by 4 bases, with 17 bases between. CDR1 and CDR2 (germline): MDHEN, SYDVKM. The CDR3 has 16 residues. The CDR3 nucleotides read TGTGCCAGCAGTTCGAACAAAGGGCGGATATACAATGAGCAGTTCTTC. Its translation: CASSSNKGRIYNEQFF.

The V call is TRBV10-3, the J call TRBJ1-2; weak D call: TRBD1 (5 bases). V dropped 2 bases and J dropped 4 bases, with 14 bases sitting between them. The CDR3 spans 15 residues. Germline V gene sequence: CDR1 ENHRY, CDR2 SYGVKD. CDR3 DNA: TGTGCCATCAGTGAGCCGACAGCGGCCCGCTATGGCTACACCTTC. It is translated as CAISEPTAARYGYTF.

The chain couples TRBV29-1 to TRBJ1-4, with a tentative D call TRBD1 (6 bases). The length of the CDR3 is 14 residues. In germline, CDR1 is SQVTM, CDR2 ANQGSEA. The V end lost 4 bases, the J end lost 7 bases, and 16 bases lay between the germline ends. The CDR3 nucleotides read TGCAGCGTTGGTGGGGGGGCTTTTGGTGAAAAACTGTTTTTT. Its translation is CSVGGGAFGEKLFF.

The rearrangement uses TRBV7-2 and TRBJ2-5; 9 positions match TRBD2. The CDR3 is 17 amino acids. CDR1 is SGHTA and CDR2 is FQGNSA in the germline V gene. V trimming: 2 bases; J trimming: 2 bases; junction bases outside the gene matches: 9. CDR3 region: CASSLFLDSGGQETQYF. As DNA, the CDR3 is TGTGCCAGCAGCTTATTCCTGGATAGCGGGGGACAAGAGACCCAGTACTTC.

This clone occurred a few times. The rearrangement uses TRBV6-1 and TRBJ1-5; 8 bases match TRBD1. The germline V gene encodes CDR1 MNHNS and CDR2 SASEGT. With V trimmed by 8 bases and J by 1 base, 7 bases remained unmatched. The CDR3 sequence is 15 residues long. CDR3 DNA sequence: TGTGCCAGCCGTACAGGGGGATCGAGCAATCAGCCCCAGCATTTT. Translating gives CASRTGGSSNQPQHF.

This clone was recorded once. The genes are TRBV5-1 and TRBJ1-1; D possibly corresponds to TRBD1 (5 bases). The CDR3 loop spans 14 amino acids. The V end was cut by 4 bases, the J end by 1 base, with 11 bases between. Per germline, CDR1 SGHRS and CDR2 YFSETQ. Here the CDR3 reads CASSPGRTNTEAFF. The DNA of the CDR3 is TGCGCCAGCAGCCCGGGACGGACGAACACTGAAGCTTTCTTT.

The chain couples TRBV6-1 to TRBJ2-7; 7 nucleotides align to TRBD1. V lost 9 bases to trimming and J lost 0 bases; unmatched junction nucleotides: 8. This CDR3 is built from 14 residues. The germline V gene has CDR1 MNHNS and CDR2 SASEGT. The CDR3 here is CASQTGHSSYEQYF. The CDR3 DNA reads TGTGCCAGTCAGACAGGGCATAGCTCCTACGAGCAGTACTTC.

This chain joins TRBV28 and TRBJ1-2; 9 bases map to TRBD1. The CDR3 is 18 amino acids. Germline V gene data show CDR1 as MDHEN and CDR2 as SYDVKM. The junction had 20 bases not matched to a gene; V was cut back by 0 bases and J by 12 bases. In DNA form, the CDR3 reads TGTGCCAGCAGTTTATGGGGAGCGACCAGGACAGGGGTGTTAAGGGACACCTTC. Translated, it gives CASSLWGATRTGVLRDTF.

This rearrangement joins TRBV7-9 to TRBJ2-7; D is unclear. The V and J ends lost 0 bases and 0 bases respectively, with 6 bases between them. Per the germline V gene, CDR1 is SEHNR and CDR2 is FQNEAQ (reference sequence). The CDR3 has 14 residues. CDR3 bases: TGTGCCAGCAGCTTAGCGTCCCACTCCTACGAGCAGTACTTC. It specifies CASSLASHSYEQYF.

The CDR3 loop is CASSPGGPTYEQYF. In DNA, the CDR3 is TGTGCCAGCAGCCCAGGGGGCCCGACCTACGAGCAGTACTTC. The rearrangement joins TRBV28 to TRBJ2-7, with 8 nucleotides matching TRBD1. Trimming took 6 bases from V and 2 from J; bases not matched to a gene: 6. Germline CDR1 MDHEN, CDR2 SYDVKM. CDR3 length equals 14 residues.

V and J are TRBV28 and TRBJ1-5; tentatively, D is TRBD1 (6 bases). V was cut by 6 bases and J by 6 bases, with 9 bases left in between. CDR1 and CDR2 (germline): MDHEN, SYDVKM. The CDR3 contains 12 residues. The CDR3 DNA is TGTGCCAGCAGGACCAGGGGTCAGCCCCAGCATTTT. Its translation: CASRTRGQPQHF.

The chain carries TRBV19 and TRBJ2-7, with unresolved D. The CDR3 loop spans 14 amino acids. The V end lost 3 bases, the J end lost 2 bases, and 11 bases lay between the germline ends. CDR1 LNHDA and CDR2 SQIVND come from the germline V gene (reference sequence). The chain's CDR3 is CASSIKGPPYEQYF. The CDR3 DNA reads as TGTGCCAGTAGTATTAAAGGTCCCCCCTACGAGCAGTACTTC. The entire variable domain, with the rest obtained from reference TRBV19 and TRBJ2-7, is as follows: DGGITQSPKYLFRKEGQNVTLSCEQNLNHDAMYWYRQDPGQGLRLIYYSQIVNDFQKGDIAEGYSVSREKKESFPLTVTSAQKNPTAFYLCASSIKGPPYEQYFGPGTRLTVT.

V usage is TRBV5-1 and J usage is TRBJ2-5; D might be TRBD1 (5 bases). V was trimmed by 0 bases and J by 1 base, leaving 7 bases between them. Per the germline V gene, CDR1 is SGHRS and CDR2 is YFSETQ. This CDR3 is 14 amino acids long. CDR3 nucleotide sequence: TGCGCCAGCAGCTTGGGACAGTTCCAAGAGACCCAGTACTTC. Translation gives CASSLGQFQETQYF.

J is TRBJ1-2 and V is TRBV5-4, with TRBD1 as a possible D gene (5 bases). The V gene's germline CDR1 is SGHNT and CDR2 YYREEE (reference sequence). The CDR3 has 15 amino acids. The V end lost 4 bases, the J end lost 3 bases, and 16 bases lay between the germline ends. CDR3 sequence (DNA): TGTGCCAGCAGCCCGGTTGGGGACGGAGACTATGGCTACACCTTC. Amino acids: CASSPVGDGDYGYTF.

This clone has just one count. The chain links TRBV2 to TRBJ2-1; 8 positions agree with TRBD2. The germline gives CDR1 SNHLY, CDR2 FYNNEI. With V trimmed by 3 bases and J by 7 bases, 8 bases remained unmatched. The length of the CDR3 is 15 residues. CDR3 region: CASSDEWAGGNEQFF. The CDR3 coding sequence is TGTGCCAGCAGTGACGAGTGGGCGGGGGGAAATGAGCAGTTCTTC.

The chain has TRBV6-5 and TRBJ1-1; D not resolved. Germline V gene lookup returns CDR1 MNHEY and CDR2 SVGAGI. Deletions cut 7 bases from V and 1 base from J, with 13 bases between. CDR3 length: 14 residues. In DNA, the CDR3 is TGTGCCAGCACCCCCGACACCTGGAACACTGAAGCTTTCTTT. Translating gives CASTPDTWNTEAFF.

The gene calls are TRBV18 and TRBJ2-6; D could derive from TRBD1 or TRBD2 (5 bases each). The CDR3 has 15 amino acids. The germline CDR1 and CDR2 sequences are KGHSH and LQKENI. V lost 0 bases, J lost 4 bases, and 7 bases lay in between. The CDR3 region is CASSPPGVGANVLTF. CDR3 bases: TGTGCCAGCTCACCACCGGGGGTAGGGGCCAACGTCCTGACTTTC.